The T cell receptor beta chain under discussion was sequenced for a study of shared clonotypes between healthy human individuals. Findings of the study overall: In general, naive subsets displayed greater estimated richness than memory subsets did.

On this clone itself: The antigen remains undetermined.

In the authors' methods: Filtering differed, since immunoSEQ gave only junction sequences and no quality scores. Sequenced by immunoSEQ multiplex PCR; TCRdb stores in-frame clones only, minus some. The DNA was the basis for D and trimming; V, J and clone size are from that table. The top ten clones hold more than 0.9% of a sample with 1.4 million to 1.5 million clones, about 96% of them seen once. Sequencing was done on a sample of naive CD4+ T cells sorted from blood. The subset is: CD45RA+ positively selected. This receptor was obtained from a young man in good health.

The CDR3 here is CASSTRNIQYF. CDR3 nucleotides: TGTGCCAGTAGTACACGAAACATTCAGTACTTC. The V and J genes are TRBV19 and TRBJ2-4; no reliable D call. The CDR3 is 11 residues long. Germline CDR1 reads LNHDA; CDR2 reads SQIVND (reference sequence). The V gene lost 4 bases and the J gene lost 6 bases, with 4 bases spanning the gap.